Listed below are T cell receptor beta chains from one sample, sequenced in a study of T cell clonotyping in hematopoietic cell transplantation. TCRdb's copy holds only in-frame clones and misses some; the assay was immunoSEQ multiplex PCR. The repertoire consists of about 3,500 clones, with just over 70% occurring once and the leading ten covering approximately 5.9%. Here the sequenced sample was peripheral blood mononuclear cells, taken 30 days after allogeneic stem cell transplant. The receptor set was obtained from a male patient between 40 and 49 years old who had an allogeneic stem cell transplant from an unrelated donor, so the T cells may come from the graft donor. Some clones in this sample may be carry-over from other donors' samples. The CDR3 runs from the conserved cysteine through the conserved F or W. Each record gives: J gene, clone size, CDR3 length, V gene, D gene, CDR3 protein. D genes are given only for firm matches. The size of a clone is reported for some rows only, either as once, few or many, or as a class for expanded clones.

TRBJ2-7 . 15 TRBV7-9 . CASSLDWRGGYEQYF
TRBJ1-5 . 17 TRBV7-2 TRBD1 CASSLNSRTGNNQPQHF
TRBJ2-6 once 15 TRBV7-2 . CASSSDSSGANVLTF
TRBJ2-7 . 15 TRBV10-3 TRBD1 CAISDNPGQGDEQYF
TRBJ2-7 . 12 TRBV29-1 . CSVESWEKRQYF
TRBJ2-5 . 14 TRBV6-5 . CASSPMTVQETQYF
TRBJ1-1 . 13 TRBV9 TRBD1 CASSVVRTGLTFF
TRBJ1-4 few 13 TRBV2 . CASTRTVDEKLFF
TRBJ2-1 . 15 TRBV5-5 TRBD2 CASSDLAGMLGRQFF
TRBJ1-2 . 16 TRBV5-8 . CASSRQPRGFDYGYTF
TRBJ1-6 few 13 TRBV11-3 . CASSLGVGSPLHF
TRBJ1-1 . 17 TRBV5-8 TRBD1 CASSSGTGMAPDTEAFF
TRBJ2-1 . 12 TRBV7-6 . CASSNGPNEQFF
TRBJ1-5 few 12 TRBV7-2 . CASSWRNQPQHF
TRBJ1-1 . 15 TRBV4-1 TRBD1 CASSLEGQGNTEAFF
TRBJ1-6 . 16 TRBV5-1 . CASSTDITVLNSPLHF
TRBJ1-5 . 14 TRBV6-6 . CAGNTQYSNQPQHF
TRBJ1-2 few 14 TRBV7-9 TRBD1 CASSPTGGDYGYTF
TRBJ2-1 . 14 TRBV6-4 . CASSVGGEGNEQFF
TRBJ1-1 . 14 TRBV5-4 . CASSLTGGNTEAFF
TRBJ2-3 few 11 TRBV27 . CASSFEGTQYF
TRBJ2-2 . 18 TRBV9 TRBD2 CASSVEEAGGPNTGELFF
TRBJ1-1 . 13 TRBV5-8 . CASSLGFGTEAFF
TRBJ1-5 . 14 TRBV27 . CASSLFGGNQPQHF
TRBJ2-7 . 12 TRBV6-5 TRBD1 CASSVGGNEQYF
TRBJ1-2 . 13 TRBV7-6 . CASSLSPGYGYTF
TRBJ2-7 once 15 TRBV13 TRBD1 CASSSYRGSAYEQYF
TRBJ1-3 . 12 TRBV29-1 . CSAPGAGNTIYF
TRBJ2-2 . 17 TRBV11-3 TRBD1 CASSPDGQEQSTGELFF
TRBJ1-1 few 13 TRBV13 . CASSPYRSTEAFF
TRBJ2-7 few 15 TRBV5-5 TRBD1 CASSLDRGNMYEQYF
TRBJ1-1 . 16 TRBV4-2 . CASSQDTWRTNTEAFF
TRBJ1-3 . 16 TRBV5-4 . CASSLGGRDSGNTIYF
TRBJ1-5 . 14 TRBV6-6 . CASSNSNSNQPQHF
TRBJ1-2 few 13 TRBV2 . CASSVHPEVGYTF
TRBJ1-2 few 16 TRBV2 . CASSEALIGQSGGYTF
TRBJ2-7 . 14 TRBV28 . CASTHQGPDYEQYF
TRBJ1-2 . 15 TRBV7-6 TRBD1 CASSLYDRGSYGYTF
TRBJ1-2 few 13 TRBV6-1 . CASSHQVPYGYTF
TRBJ1-4 . 16 TRBV18 . CASSLALGVTFEKLFF
TRBJ2-7 . 16 TRBV28 . CASSLLARTYSYEQYF
TRBJ1-1 . 14 TRBV30 . CAWTTWTANTEAFF
TRBJ2-3 . 15 TRBV7-6 TRBD2 CASSLIGGETDTQYF
TRBJ2-5 . 12 TRBV29-1 . CSAGDRSRTQYF
TRBJ2-7 . 13 TRBV10-3 . CAIGTESSYEQYF
TRBJ1-5 . 16 TRBV7-2 TRBD1 CASSPGRGSGNQPQHF
TRBJ1-3 . 14 TRBV7-9 . CASRPTRPGNTIYF
TRBJ2-3 . 15 TRBV11-3 . CASSRGTHGTDTQYF